This T cell receptor beta chain was recovered during a study of blood T cell repertoires in COVID-19. TCRdb's copy holds only in-frame clones and misses some; the assay was immunoSEQ multiplex PCR. This table holds around 200,000 clones, 80% to 90% found once. This CDR3 is built from 14 residues. V dropped 5 bases and J dropped 1 base, with 9 bases sitting between them. Germline CDR1 MGHDK, CDR2 SYGVNS. The clonotype originates from a woman aged 80 or older with acute or convalescent COVID-19. Input material: peripheral blood. This chain links TRBV25-1 with TRBJ1-3; no definite D call. CDR3 amino acids: CASSSVSSGNTIYF. CDR3 nucleotides: TGTGCCAGCAGTTCGGTTTCATCTGGAAACACCATATATTTT.